This TCR beta chain was sequenced for a study of cytomegalovirus exposure and HLA in healthy donors. The study, taken as a whole, reports: Highly shared variants forming one cluster were likely a sequencing artifact. A later analysis reportedly found that, within productive TCRs, an Asian-associated ancestry cluster had fewer N-insertions than the mean observed across the roughly 630 donors.

About this clone itself: Its antigen is still unknown.

PCR primers comprised 60 Vbeta and 13 Jbeta primers. Libraries were prepared by immunoSEQ multiplex PCR; TCRdb keeps only in-frame clonotypes and omits some of them. This sample's table reports about 67,000 clones. V was clipped by 7 bases and J by 1 base, with 11 bases between them. CDR1 SGHDT and CDR2 YYEEEE come from the germline V gene. CDR3 length equals 13 residues. This receptor was obtained from a boy aged 5 to 17 in good health and CMV-seronegative. The rearrangement uses TRBV5-6 and TRBJ1-2, with D possibly being TRBD1 (5 bases). Source material: PBMCs. Written as DNA, the CDR3 is TGTGCCAGCCTCGACAGAGTTAACTATGGCTACACCTTC. Encoded protein: CASLDRVNYGYTF.